Below are 4 T cell receptor beta chains sequenced from a single sample in a study of cytomegalovirus exposure and HLA in healthy donors. PCR involved 60 Vbeta and 13 Jbeta primers. Produced via immunoSEQ multiplex PCR; TCRdb's table is partial and in-frame only. The repertoire holds roughly 130,000 clones, with about 8.5% as singletons. The sample was PBMCs. These receptors came from a man aged 40-49 years in good health and CMV-seronegative.

This clone was detected a few times. The chain carries TRBV6-6 and TRBJ1-5; D is perhaps TRBD1 (6 bases). Trimming shortened V by 9 bases and J by 7 bases, and 19 bases separated the two germline ends. The CDR3 spans 14 residues. Germline CDR1 and CDR2: MNHNY and SVGAGI (reference sequence). In nucleotides, the CDR3 is TGTGCCAGTCTCCGAGGGGGATCGGGGCAGCCCCAGCATTTT. It codes for CASLRGGSGQPQHF.

The chain joins TRBV19 to TRBJ2-3; a possible D gene is TRBD1 (5 bases). Germline loops: CDR1 LNHDA, CDR2 SQIVND (reference sequence). This CDR3 has 14 amino acids. Trimming pared 3 bases from V and 2 bases from J, leaving 9 bases between. This CDR3 is CASSILQATDTQYF. The CDR3 DNA reads as TGTGCCAGTAGTATTCTACAGGCCACAGATACGCAGTATTTT.

V usage is TRBV29-1 and J usage is TRBJ1-1; TRBD1 matches 7 bases. The CDR3 consists of 14 residues. Germline loops: CDR1 SQVTM, CDR2 ANQGSEA. V shed 2 bases, J shed 1 base, and the junction held 4 bases outside the gene matches. CDR3 sequence (DNA): TGCAGCGTTGAACTGACAGGGAAGAACACTGAAGCTTTCTTT. It translates to CSVELTGKNTEAFF.

This clone was found a few times. This sequence joins TRBV5-4 and TRBJ1-5, with 8 positions matching TRBD1. CDR1 SGHNT and CDR2 YYREEE come from the germline V gene (reference sequence). With V trimmed by 4 bases and J by 5 bases, 8 bases remained unmatched. This CDR3 has 15 residues. The DNA for the CDR3 is TGTGCCAGCAGCCTCGGGACAGGACGTGATCAGCCCCAGCATTTT. Its translation is CASSLGTGRDQPQHF. Looking up the rest from reference TRBV5-4 and TRBJ1-5 gives the full variable domain: ETGVTQSPTHLIKTRGQQVTLRCSSQSGHNTVSWYQQALGQGPQFIFQYYREEENGRGNFPPRFSGLQFPNYSSELNVNALELDDSALYLCASSLGTGRDQPQHFGDGTRLSIL.